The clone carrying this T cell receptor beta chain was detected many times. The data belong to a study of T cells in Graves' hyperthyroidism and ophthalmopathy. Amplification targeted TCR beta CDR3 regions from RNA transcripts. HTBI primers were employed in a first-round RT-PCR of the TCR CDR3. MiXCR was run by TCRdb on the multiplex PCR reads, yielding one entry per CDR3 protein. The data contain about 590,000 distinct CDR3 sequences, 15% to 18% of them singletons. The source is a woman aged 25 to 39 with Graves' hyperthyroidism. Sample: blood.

This CDR3 is CASSQNPGETQYF. CDR3 DNA sequence: TGTGCCAGCAGCCAGAACCCGGGAGAGACCCAGTACTTC. The gene calls are TRBV3-1 and TRBJ2-5; D is ambiguous. This CDR3 is 13 amino acids long. The germline V and J ends were trimmed by 3 bases and 4 bases, with 9 bases remaining between them. The V gene's germline CDR1 is LGHDT and CDR2 YNNKEL (reference sequence).